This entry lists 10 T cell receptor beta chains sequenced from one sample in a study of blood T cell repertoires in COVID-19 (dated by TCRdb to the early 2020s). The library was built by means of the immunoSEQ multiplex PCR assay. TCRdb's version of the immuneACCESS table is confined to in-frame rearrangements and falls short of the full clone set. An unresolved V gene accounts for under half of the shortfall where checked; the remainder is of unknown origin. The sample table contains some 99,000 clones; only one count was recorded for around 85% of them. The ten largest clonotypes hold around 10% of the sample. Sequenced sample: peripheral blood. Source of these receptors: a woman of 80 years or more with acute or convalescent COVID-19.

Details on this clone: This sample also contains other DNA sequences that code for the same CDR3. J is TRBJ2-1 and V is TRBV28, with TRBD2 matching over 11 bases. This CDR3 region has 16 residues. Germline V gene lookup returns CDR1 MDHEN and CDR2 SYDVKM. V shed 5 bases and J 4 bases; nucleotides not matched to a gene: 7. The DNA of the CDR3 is TGTGCCAGCAGTAGTAACCTAGCGGGGGGATACAATGAGCAGTTCTTC. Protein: CASSSNLAGGYNEQFF.

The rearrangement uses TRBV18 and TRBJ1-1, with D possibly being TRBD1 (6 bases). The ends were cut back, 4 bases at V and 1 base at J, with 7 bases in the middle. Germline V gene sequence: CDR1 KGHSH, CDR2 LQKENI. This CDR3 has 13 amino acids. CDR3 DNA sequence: TGTGCCAGCTCACGGGACACGAACACTGAAGCTTTCTTT. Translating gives CASSRDTNTEAFF.

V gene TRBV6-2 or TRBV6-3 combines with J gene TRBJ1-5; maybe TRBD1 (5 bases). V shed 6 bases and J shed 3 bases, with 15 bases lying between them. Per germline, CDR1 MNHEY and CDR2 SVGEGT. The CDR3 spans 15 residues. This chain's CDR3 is CASSRWTDINQPQHF. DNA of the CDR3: TGTGCCAGCAGCCGATGGACGGACATCAATCAGCCCCAGCATTTT.

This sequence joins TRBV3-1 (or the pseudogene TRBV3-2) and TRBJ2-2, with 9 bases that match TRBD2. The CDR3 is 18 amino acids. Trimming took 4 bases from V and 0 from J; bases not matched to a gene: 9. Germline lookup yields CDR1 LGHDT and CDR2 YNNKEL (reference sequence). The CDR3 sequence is CASSPQLGTSPNTGELFF. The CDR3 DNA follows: TGTGCCAGCAGCCCACAACTTGGGACTAGCCCGAACACCGGGGAGCTGTTTTTT.

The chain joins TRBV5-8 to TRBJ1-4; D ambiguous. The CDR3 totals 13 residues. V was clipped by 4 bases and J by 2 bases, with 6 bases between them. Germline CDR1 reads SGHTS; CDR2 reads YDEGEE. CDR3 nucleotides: TGTGCCAGCAGCCGAGGGACTAATGAAAAACTGTTTTTT. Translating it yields CASSRGTNEKLFF. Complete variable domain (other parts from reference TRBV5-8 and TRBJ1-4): EAGVTQSPTHLIKTRGQQATLRCSPISGHTSVYWYQQALGLGLQFLLWYDEGEERNRGNFPPRFSGRQFPNYSSELNVNALELEDSALYLCASSRGTNEKLFFGSGTQLSVL.

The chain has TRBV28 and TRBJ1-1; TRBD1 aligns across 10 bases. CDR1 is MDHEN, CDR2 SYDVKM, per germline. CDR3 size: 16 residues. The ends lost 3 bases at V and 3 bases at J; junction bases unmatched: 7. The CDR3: CASSFWTGGLDTEAFF. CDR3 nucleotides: TGTGCCAGCAGTTTCTGGACAGGGGGTCTGGACACTGAAGCTTTCTTT.

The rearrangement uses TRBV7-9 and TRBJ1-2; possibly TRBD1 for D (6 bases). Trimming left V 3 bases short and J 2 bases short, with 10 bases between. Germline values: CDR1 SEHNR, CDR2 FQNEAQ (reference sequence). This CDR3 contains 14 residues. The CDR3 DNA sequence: TGTGCCAGCAGCTTTGGACAGCTGAACTATGGCTACACCTTC. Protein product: CASSFGQLNYGYTF.

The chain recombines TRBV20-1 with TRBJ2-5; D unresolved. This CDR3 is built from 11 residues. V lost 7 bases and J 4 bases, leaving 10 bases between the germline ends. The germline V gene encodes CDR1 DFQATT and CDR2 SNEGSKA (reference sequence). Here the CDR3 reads CSVLLLETQYF. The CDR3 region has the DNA TGCAGTGTCCTCCTACTAGAGACCCAGTACTTC.

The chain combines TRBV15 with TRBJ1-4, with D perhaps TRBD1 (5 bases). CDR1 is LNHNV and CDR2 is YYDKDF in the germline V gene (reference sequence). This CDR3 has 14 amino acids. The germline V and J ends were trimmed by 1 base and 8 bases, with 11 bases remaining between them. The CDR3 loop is CATSRGGAHEKLFF. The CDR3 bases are TGTGCCACCAGCAGAGGCGGGGCGCACGAAAAACTGTTTTTT.

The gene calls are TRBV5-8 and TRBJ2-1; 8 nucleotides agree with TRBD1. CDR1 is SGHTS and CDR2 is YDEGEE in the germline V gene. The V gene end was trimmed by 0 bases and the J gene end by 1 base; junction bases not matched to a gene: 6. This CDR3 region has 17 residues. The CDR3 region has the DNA TGTGCCAGCAGCTTGGCCGACAGGGGAGTGTCCTACAATGAGCAGTTCTTC. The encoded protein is CASSLADRGVSYNEQFF.